This T cell receptor (beta chain) was obtained from a study of T-cell reconstitution after alpha-beta-depleted transplantation in children. Findings and caveats of the study: At one year after transplant, newly produced T cells mostly accounted for T-cell counts and diversity. Where alpha-beta T cells came from about two months after transplant was reportedly several hundred expanded graft clones. Day-60 TCRbeta diversity that was high in some patients was derived from surviving recipient T cells and thymic progenitors.

It was with unique molecular identifiers that the TCRbeta library was prepared. TCRdb re-called the PCR reads with MiXCR, one entry per CDR3 protein. The profile shows 750,000 to 950,000 distinct CDR3 sequences, approximately 15% of them singletons. As concerns this clonotype: Its antigen is undetermined.

This TCR was recovered from a male patient younger than 18 who had a stem cell transplant for acute lymphoblastic leukemia, so the T cells may come from the graft donor. Sample: PBMCs, mostly from graft donor cells, taken 360 days after TCRalphabeta/CD19-depleted stem cell transplant.

This chain's CDR3 is CASMSRDYNEQFF. CDR3 DNA sequence: TGCGCCAGCATGAGTCGGGACTACAATGAGCAGTTCTTC. This chain connects TRBV5-1 to TRBJ2-1, with D maybe TRBD2 (5 bases). Germline CDR1 is SGHRS and CDR2 is YFSETQ. The CDR3 loop spans 13 amino acids. Deletions cut 6 bases from V and 3 bases from J, with 10 bases between.